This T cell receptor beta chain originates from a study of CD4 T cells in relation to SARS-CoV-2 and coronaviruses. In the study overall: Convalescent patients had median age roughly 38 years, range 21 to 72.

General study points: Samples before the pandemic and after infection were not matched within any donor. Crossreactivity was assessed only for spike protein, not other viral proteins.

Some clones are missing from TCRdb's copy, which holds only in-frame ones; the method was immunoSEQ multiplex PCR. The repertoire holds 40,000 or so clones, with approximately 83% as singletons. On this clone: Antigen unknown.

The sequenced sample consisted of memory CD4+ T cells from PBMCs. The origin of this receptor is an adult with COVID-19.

Here the CDR3 DNA reads TGTGCCAGTAGTACCCTAGCGGGGAGCTACAATGAGCAGTTCTTC. Translated, it gives CASSTLAGSYNEQFF. The chain recombines TRBV19 with TRBJ2-1, with 9 positions matching TRBD2. V was pared by 4 bases and J by 3 bases, with 4 bases of the junction left unmatched. This CDR3 contains 15 residues. Germline CDR1 is LNHDA and CDR2 is SQIVND (reference sequence). Filled out from reference TRBV19 and TRBJ2-1, the complete variable domain reads DGGITQSPKYLFRKEGQNVTLSCEQNLNHDAMYWYRQDPGQGLRLIYYSQIVNDFQKGDIAEGYSVSREKKESFPLTVTSAQKNPTAFYLCASSTLAGSYNEQFFGPGTRLTVL.